Presented here are 30 T cell receptor beta chains from one specimen sequenced in a study of T cell repertoires in aging, cancer and after chemotherapy. Rearranged V-D-J TRB sequences were amplified with a mixed TRB-A/B primer pool. MiXCR, run by TCRdb on the multiplex PCR reads, gives a single entry per CDR3 protein. The sample holds about 11,000 distinct CDR3 sequences; roughly a quarter are singletons and the top ten take about 1.9%. The template was genomic DNA from peripheral blood, not RNA. The sample comprised blood. These receptors were obtained from a human donor in good health.

This clonotype is termed medium-sized. V and J are TRBV7-2 and TRBJ2-1; no firm D call. The ends were cut back, 1 base at V and 5 bases at J, with 9 bases in the middle. The germline V gene has CDR1 SGHTA and CDR2 FQGNSA. This CDR3 has 14 amino acids. The CDR3 is CASSLVPANNEQFF. The DNA for the CDR3 is TGTGCCAGCAGCTTAGTTCCGGCTAACAATGAGCAGTTCTTC.

The rearrangement links TRBV6-1 to TRBJ1-5, with D possibly matching TRBD1 (6 bases). Trimming cost V 10 bases and J 9 bases, with 19 bases left between them. Germline-derived CDR1 and CDR2 are MNHNS and SASEGT. CDR3 length: 13 amino acids. CDR3 nucleotide sequence: TGTGCCATCAGCGCAGGGGTATTGGGGCCCCAGCATTTT. Protein sequence: CAISAGVLGPQHF.

The chain combines TRBV6-1 with TRBJ1-1; D call uncertain. This CDR3 contains 14 residues. Germline V lookup: CDR1 MNHNS, CDR2 SASEGT. V shed 5 bases and J shed 3 bases, with 13 bases lying between them. As DNA, the CDR3 is TGTGCCAGCAGTCCCCTCGTAACGGACACTGAAGCTTTCTTT. Its translation is CASSPLVTDTEAFF.

This clonotype was seen only a few times. The V and J genes are TRBV7-9 and TRBJ2-7; D may match TRBD1 or TRBD2 (6 bases each). Between the trimmed V and J ends, which lost 2 bases and 4 bases, there was a span of 18 bases. The CDR3 covers 16 residues. Germline lookup yields CDR1 SEHNR and CDR2 FQNEAQ (reference sequence). The CDR3, as DNA: TGTGCCAGCAGCTTACTAGGGGGGCAGACTATTTACGAGCAGTACTTC. It yields the protein CASSLLGGQTIYEQYF.

The V call is TRBV6-9, the J call TRBJ2-5, with 7 bases that match TRBD1. The CDR3 has 14 residues. Germline V lookup: CDR1 MNHGY, CDR2 SVAAGI. V dropped 5 bases and J dropped 2; count of bases not matched to a gene: 5. For the CDR3, the DNA is TGTGCCAGCAGTCCACAGGGGCTTCAAGAGACCCAGTACTTC. Its translation: CASSPQGLQETQYF.

There are a few counts of this clonotype. DNA of the CDR3: TGTGCCAGCAGCCTAAGACAGGGGGCGAACGAGCAGTACTTC. The encoded protein is CASSLRQGANEQYF. The chain carries TRBV7-2 and TRBJ2-7; TRBD1 aligns across 10 bases. The CDR3 spans 14 residues. The V segment lost 5 bases and the J segment 5 bases; nucleotides outside the gene matches: 6. Germline V gene sequence: CDR1 SGHTA, CDR2 FQGNSA.

The chain combines TRBV2 with TRBJ1-6; D is unresolved. Deletions cut 7 bases from V and 5 bases from J, with 12 bases between. This CDR3 is built from 14 residues. CDR1 SNHLY and CDR2 FYNNEI come from the germline V gene. CDR3 bases: TGTGCCAGCACTGCTTGGATACATAATTCACCCCTCCACTTT. It translates to CASTAWIHNSPLHF. Together with reference TRBV2 and TRBJ1-6, the CDR3 gives the full variable domain: EPEVTQTPSHQVTQMGQEVILRCVPISNHLYFYWYRQILGQKVEFLVSFYNNEISEKSEIFDDQFSVERPDGSNFTLKIRSTKLEDSAMYFCASTAWIHNSPLHFGNGTRLTVT.

The sample holds one count of this clonotype. This sequence joins TRBV19 and TRBJ2-1; the D is unclear. Germline V gene data show CDR1 as LNHDA and CDR2 as SQIVND (reference sequence). Trimming took off 2 bases at V and 8 bases at J, with 7 bases between the two ends. The CDR3 is 12 residues long. The CDR3 DNA reads TGTGCCAGTAGTATATATCAACATGAGCAGTTCTTC. Its protein is CASSIYQHEQFF.

The table lists this clonotype with a count of one. This chain joins TRBV6-2 or TRBV6-3 and TRBJ2-3; TRBD2 matches 15 bases. The CDR3 runs 18 residues. With V trimmed by 6 bases and J by 2 bases, 9 bases remained unmatched. Germline V gene data show CDR1 as MNHEY and CDR2 as SVGEGT. CDR3 region: CASSPGLAGGRNTDTQYF. The CDR3 DNA reads TGTGCCAGCAGCCCGGGACTAGCGGGGGGTCGTAACACAGATACGCAGTATTTT.

The V gene is TRBV7-9, the J gene TRBJ2-1; no firm D call. The CDR3 runs 17 residues. Germline lookup yields CDR1 SEHNR and CDR2 FQNEAQ (reference sequence). V gave up 5 bases and J gave up 1 base, with 18 bases separating them. The CDR3 spells CASSHIIGLGSYNEQFF. The CDR3 nucleotides read TGTGCCAGCAGCCATATAATAGGGTTAGGGTCCTACAATGAGCAGTTCTTC.

The chain links TRBV7-9 to TRBJ2-3, with 15 bases fitting TRBD2. The CDR3 is 17 amino acids. Germline V gene data show CDR1 as SEHNR and CDR2 as FQNEAQ (reference sequence). With 3 bases clipped from V and 8 bases from J, the junction kept 9 bases outside the gene matches. CDR3 region: CASSLRTSGGVAVTQYF. Here the CDR3 DNA reads TGTGCCAGCAGCTTGAGGACTAGCGGGGGGGTAGCGGTTACGCAGTATTTT.

In its sample, this clonotype was seen a few times. The chain employs TRBV6-1 and TRBJ2-3, with D possibly TRBD2 on 6 matching bases. The CDR3 spans 12 residues. CDR1 MNHNS and CDR2 SASEGT come from the germline V gene. Trimming pared 9 bases from V and 0 bases from J, leaving 7 bases between. The CDR3 nucleotides are TGTGCCAGTGGGGGGAGCACAGATACGCAGTATTTT. The encoded protein is CASGGSTDTQYF.

The chain uses TRBV20-1 and TRBJ1-4; D is unresolved. This CDR3 is 14 amino acids long. The germline V gene has CDR1 DFQATT and CDR2 SNEGSKA (reference sequence). V was cut by 1 base and J by 8 bases, with 14 bases left in between. The CDR3 is CSARVAGNTEKLFF. CDR3 coding DNA: TGCAGTGCTAGAGTCGCGGGAAACACCGAAAAACTGTTTTTT.

The rearrangement joins TRBV5-1 to TRBJ1-2, with D possibly TRBD1 on 5 matching bases. The CDR3 length is 15 residues. Trimming stripped 4 bases from V and 8 bases from J, with 21 bases between. CDR1 SGHRS and CDR2 YFSETQ come from the germline V gene. This CDR3 is CASSNPGTRVGGYTF. CDR3 coding DNA: TGCGCCAGCAGCAATCCCGGGACCAGGGTTGGGGGCTACACCTTC.

V and J are TRBV5-1 and TRBJ2-3, with 8 bases fitting TRBD2. The germline V gene encodes CDR1 SGHRS and CDR2 YFSETQ. CDR3 length equals 16 residues. V shed 7 bases and J 1 base; nucleotides not matched to a gene: 11. This CDR3 is CASRTHTGGGTDTQYF. CDR3 DNA sequence: TGCGCCAGCCGAACCCACACGGGGGGGGGCACAGATACGCAGTATTTT.

A word on this clonotype: The junction and the germline gene differ at one end; a read error may be behind it. This rearrangement joins TRBV6-1 to TRBJ2-7, with D perhaps matching TRBD1 or TRBD2 (5 bases each). This CDR3 region has 15 residues. Per the germline V gene, CDR1 is MNHNS and CDR2 is SASEGT. CDR3 sequence (DNA): TGTGCCAGCAGCAACGTGGGACGCCCGCCCTACGTGCAGTACTTC. Encoded protein: CASSNVGRPPYVQYF.

This chain links TRBV2 with TRBJ2-7; 7 nucleotides line up with TRBD1. V shed 6 bases, J shed 5 bases, and the junction held 7 bases outside the gene matches. CDR3 length: 13 residues. Germline CDR1 is SNHLY and CDR2 is FYNNEI. CDR3 nucleotide sequence: TGTGCCAGCAGCGCCCAAACAGGGGACGAGCAGTACTTC. Protein product: CASSAQTGDEQYF.

This clonotype is judged medium-sized (0.01 to 0.1%). This chain uses TRBV30 with TRBJ1-2; 8 bases line up with TRBD1. The CDR3 is 16 residues long. V dropped 1 base and J dropped 5; count of bases not matched to a gene: 12. Germline V lookup: CDR1 GTSNPN, CDR2 SVGIG (reference sequence). CDR3 DNA sequence: TGTGCCTGGAGTGGGCAGGGGGCGATATGGATGTATGGCTACACCTTC. Translating it yields CAWSGQGAIWMYGYTF.

This clonotype was seen a handful of times. The chain has TRBV7-2 and TRBJ1-2; D uncertain. V lost 4 bases and J lost 4, with 16 bases in between. The CDR3 has 15 residues. Per the germline V gene, CDR1 is SGHTA and CDR2 is FQGNSA. The CDR3 coding sequence is TGTGCCAGCAGCTACGATACCGGGGTACGCTATGGCTACACCTTC. Translation: CASSYDTGVRYGYTF.

This clonotype showed up just a few times. Relative to the germline gene, one junction end is altered; a read error may explain this. This chain joins TRBV4-2 and TRBJ1-5; D is uncertain. The CDR3 loop spans 14 amino acids. Per germline, CDR1 LGHNA and CDR2 YNFKEQ. The CDR3 region has the DNA TGCGCCAGCAGCCAAGTTAAGAGCAATCAGCCCCAGCATTTT. It is translated as CASSQVKSNQPQHF.

The rearrangement joins TRBV20-1 to TRBJ2-1, with TRBD2 matching 7 bases. CDR1 and CDR2 (germline): DFQATT, SNEGSKA (reference sequence). Losses at the gene ends were 4 bases for V and 5 bases for J; bases not matched to a gene: 14. The CDR3 length is 16 residues. The CDR3 region has the DNA TGCAGTGCTAACCGCCCGGGACTAATGGGCCACAATGAGCAGTTCTTC. Protein sequence: CSANRPGLMGHNEQFF.

V gene TRBV7-2 combines with J gene TRBJ2-7; D is uncertain. The length of the CDR3 is 14 residues. The V end was cut by 1 base, the J end by 0 bases, with 7 bases between. Germline V gives CDR1 SGHTA, CDR2 FQGNSA. CDR3: CASSLERSSYEQYF. The DNA of the CDR3 is TGTGCCAGCAGCTTAGAAAGGAGCTCCTACGAGCAGTACTTC. Drawing the rest from reference TRBV7-2 and TRBJ2-7, the complete variable domain is GAGVSQSPSNKVTEKGKDVELRCDPISGHTALYWYRQSLGQGLEFLIYFQGNSAPDKSGLPSDRFSAERTGGSVSTLTIQRTQQEDSAVYLCASSLERSSYEQYFGPGTRLTVT.

In its sample, this clonotype was seen a few times. The chain joins TRBV30 to TRBJ2-2; tentative D call: TRBD1 (5 bases). The CDR3 loop spans 14 amino acids. Germline CDR1 is GTSNPN and CDR2 is SVGIG (reference sequence). Between the trimmed V and J ends, which lost 5 bases and 2 bases, there was a span of 12 bases. CDR3 DNA sequence: TGTGCCTGGGGGGCAGGGCGTAACACCGGGGAGCTGTTTTTT. It codes for CAWGAGRNTGELFF.

This clonotype appeared a few times. The rearrangement links TRBV5-6 to TRBJ1-1; the D gene is possibly TRBD1 (5 bases). The ends were cut back, 2 bases at V and 4 bases at J, with 9 bases in the middle. This CDR3 comprises 13 residues. The germline V gene encodes CDR1 SGHDT and CDR2 YYEEEE. CDR3 region: CASSFDRLTEAFF. CDR3 coding DNA: TGTGCCAGCAGCTTTGACAGACTCACTGAAGCTTTCTTT.

This clonotype was found a few times. The CDR3 sequence: CATSRDLGGTEAFF. CDR3 sequence (DNA): TGTGCCACCAGCAGAGATCTTGGGGGGACTGAAGCTTTCTTT. This chain links TRBV15 with TRBJ1-1; perhaps TRBD1 as D (5 bases). Looked up from germline, CDR1 is LNHNV and CDR2 is YYDKDF (reference sequence). The CDR3 length is 14 residues. V lost 0 bases and J lost 5, with 10 bases in between.

This clonotype ranks as medium-sized. The gene calls are TRBV30 and TRBJ2-7; unclear D gene. CDR3 size: 12 residues. V dropped 0 bases and J dropped 2 bases, with 5 bases sitting between them. Germline CDR1 GTSNPN, CDR2 SVGIG (reference sequence). CDR3 loop: CAWSVLAYEQYF. DNA of the CDR3: TGTGCCTGGAGTGTACTGGCCTACGAGCAGTACTTC.

The chain recombines TRBV5-6 with TRBJ1-6; D is perhaps TRBD1 (6 bases). The CDR3 has 15 residues. In germline, CDR1 is SGHDT, CDR2 YYEEEE. V was trimmed by 2 bases and J by 7 bases, leaving 13 bases between them. This chain's CDR3 is CASSFQGSLNSPLHF. Written as DNA, the CDR3 is TGTGCCAGCAGCTTCCAGGGGAGTTTAAATTCACCCCTCCACTTT.

For this clonotype: It may be a read error: a sequence one base away is much more abundant. The chain joins TRBV15 to TRBJ1-2, with 9 positions matching TRBD1. Germline V CDR1 and CDR2: LNHNV, YYDKDF (reference sequence). This CDR3 is 15 amino acids long. The CDR3 DNA is TGTGCCACCAGCATCACACAGGGGGCCTTCTATGGCAACACCTTC. This encodes CATSITQGAFYGNTF.

With regard to this clonotype: The junction departs from the called germline gene at one end, perhaps through a read error. The chain has TRBV6-5 and TRBJ1-6; D may be TRBD1 (5 bases). This CDR3 spans 16 amino acids. Germline CDR1 reads MNHEY; CDR2 reads SVGAGI. CDR3 protein: CASIYRGRTYNSPLHF. The CDR3 bases are TGTGCTAGCATTTACAGAGGCAGGACATATAATTCACCCCTCCACTTT.

By frequency in the sample, this clonotype is medium-sized. The V gene is TRBV6-5, the J gene TRBJ2-7, with TRBD1 matching 10 bases. The germline V gene encodes CDR1 MNHEY and CDR2 SVGAGI. V trimming: 5 bases; J trimming: 6 bases; junction bases outside the gene matches: 4. The CDR3 contains 13 residues. CDR3 bases: TGTGCCAGCAGTCGCGGACAGGGGGGCGAGCAGTACTTC. Its protein product is CASSRGQGGEQYF.